This TCR beta chain was identified during a study of cytomegalovirus exposure and HLA in healthy donors. An approximately 130-subject validation cohort, separate from the approximately 720-subject first cohort, supplied the donors. Study outcomes and limitations: Many donors carried some public TCRs, although rarity characterized most TCR sequences. In vitro checks showed that a few CMV-associated chains really do target CMV antigens. TCR beta chains numbering some 160 were designated cytomegalovirus-associated.

As concerns this clone: As yet, its antigen is unknown.

The table came from immunoSEQ multiplex PCR; TCRdb's copy has only in-frame clones and leaves some out. This table holds 150,000 to 200,000 clones, around 88% found once. Material: PBMCs. The receptor was derived from a woman aged 18-29 years in good health and CMV-seronegative.

CDR3 bases: TGTGCCAGTAGTATCCAGGGATTGGGGGGCTATGGCTACACCTTC. This gives the protein CASSIQGLGGYGYTF. The gene calls are TRBV19 and TRBJ1-2; TRBD1 might be the D (5 bases). The length of the CDR3 is 15 residues. Germline CDR1 and CDR2: LNHDA and SQIVND (reference sequence). Between the trimmed V and J ends, which lost 3 bases and 4 bases, there was a span of 15 bases. Full variable domain (remainder filled in from reference TRBV19 and TRBJ1-2): DGGITQSPKYLFRKEGQNVTLSCEQNLNHDAMYWYRQDPGQGLRLIYYSQIVNDFQKGDIAEGYSVSREKKESFPLTVTSAQKNPTAFYLCASSIQGLGGYGYTFGSGTRLTVV.